These T cell receptor beta chains were read from a single sample in a study of T cell responses to AZD1222 COVID-19 vaccine. Here immunoSEQ multiplex PCR was the method, and the copy in TCRdb shows in-frame clones only, minus some. The table lists 95,000 to 150,000 clones, around 91% of them singletons. The sequencing used peripheral blood, collected on day 0 of AZD1222 vaccination. The receptors derive from an adult in good health. The CDR3 runs from the conserved cysteine through the conserved F or W. Fields, in order: clone size, J gene, D gene, V gene, CDR3 DNA, CDR3 protein. The D gene is left open where the match is weak. Clone size is given for some rows only: seen once, a few or many times, or a class if the clone is expanded.

>-|TRBJ1-1|TRBD1|TRBV5-8
TGTGCCAGCAGCTGGGGGACAGGTGGTACTGAAGCTTTCTTT
CASSWGTGGTEAFF
>-|TRBJ2-6|-|TRBV11-2
TGTGCCAGCAGCCAGACTCAGGCTGGGGCCAACGTCCTGACTTTC
CASSQTQAGANVLTF
>-|TRBJ2-6|TRBD1|TRBV4-3
TGCGCCAGCAGCCAAGTGGACAGGGCAGGGGCCAACGTCCTGACTTTC
CASSQVDRAGANVLTF
>-|TRBJ2-2|TRBD2|TRBV7-3
TGTGCCAGCAGCTTCGGGGGGATTGGCACCGGGGAGCTGTTTTTT
CASSFGGIGTGELFF
>-|TRBJ2-7|-|TRBV12-3/TRBV12-4
TGTGCCAGCAGAATGACACAAACCTACGAGCAGTACTTC
CASRMTQTYEQYF
>-|TRBJ1-1|-|TRBV12-3/TRBV12-4
TGTGCCAGCAAGAGGCAAACCAACACTGAAGCTTTCTTT
CASKRQTNTEAFF
>once|TRBJ2-1|-|TRBV5-1
TGCGCCAGCAGCCAAAGCGGGCCCTACAATGAGCAGTTCTTC
CASSQSGPYNEQFF
>-|TRBJ1-1|-|TRBV19
TGTGCCAGTGGCCGGTGGGAGGGGATAAACACTGAAGCTTTCTTT
CASGRWEGINTEAFF
>-|TRBJ1-3|-|TRBV19
TGTGCCAGTATCCAAGGGCAGGGATTAGGCGACACCATATATTTT
CASIQGQGLGDTIYF
>-|TRBJ2-2|-|TRBV5-4
TGTGCCAGCAAAATCCAGGTGGAGTCCGGGGAGCTGTTTTTT
CASKIQVESGELFF
>-|TRBJ1-1|-|TRBV21-1
TGTGCCAGCAGCAAATCGACGGGAGTAAGCCGGACAGGGAGGTTAGTGAACACTGAAGCTTTCTTT
CASSKSTGVSRTGRLVNTEAFF
>-|TRBJ2-1|-|TRBV4-3
TGCGCCAGCAGCCAAGTAAGGGTGGGGGGAAGTGAGCAGTTCTTC
CASSQVRVGGSEQFF
>-|TRBJ1-2|-|TRBV3-1/TRBV3-2
TGTGCCAGCAGCCAAGACTTTGGCTACACCTTC
CASSQDFGYTF
>-|TRBJ1-5|-|TRBV30
TGTGCCTGGAGTGTAGGGCAGGGCAATCAGCCCCAGCATTTT
CAWSVGQGNQPQHF
>-|TRBJ1-2|TRBD1|TRBV3-1/TRBV3-2
TGTGCCAGCAGCCATTCCGGACAGGGGTACAACTATGGCTACACCTTC
CASSHSGQGYNYGYTF
>-|TRBJ1-6|-|TRBV9
TGTGCCAGCAGCGTAGGTAGCAGGGCCCAGGAACCCCTCCACTTT
CASSVGSRAQEPLHF
>-|TRBJ2-1|-|TRBV6-5
TGTGCCAGCGGAGGGGGGGTTCCCTACAATGAGCAGTTCTTC
CASGGGVPYNEQFF
>-|TRBJ1-1|-|TRBV19
TGTGCCAGTAGTATGCGGCGGAACACTGAAGCTTTCTTT
CASSMRRNTEAFF
>-|TRBJ1-5|-|TRBV3-1/TRBV3-2
TGTGCCAGCAGCCAAGATCTGAAAGGGAGGGCTCAGCCCCAGCATTTT
CASSQDLKGRAQPQHF
>-|TRBJ2-5|TRBD2|TRBV4-1
TGCGCCAGCAGCCAAGATGGGACTAGCGGGGTAGGGACCCAGTACTTC
CASSQDGTSGVGTQYF
>once|TRBJ2-3|-|TRBV19
TGTGCCAGTCCCACAATTCCCACAGATACGCAGTATTTT
CASPTIPTDTQYF
>-|TRBJ1-3|-|TRBV11-3
TGTGCCAGCAGCCAAGGACAGTCCTACGGAAACACCATATATTTT
CASSQGQSYGNTIYF
>-|TRBJ1-1|-|TRBV29-1
TGCAGCGCCCCATTGGGGCCTGAAGCTTTCTTT
CSAPLGPEAFF
>once|TRBJ2-4|-|TRBV3-1/TRBV3-2
TGTGCCAGCAGCCCACGACTGGGCGTAACCATTCAGTACTTC
CASSPRLGVTIQYF
>-|TRBJ1-2|-|TRBV13
TGTGCCAGCAGCTTAGAGGGGTATGGCTACACCTTC
CASSLEGYGYTF
>few|TRBJ2-7|-|TRBV5-1
TGCGCCAGCAACTCGGAGGGGGTCGAGCAGTACTTC
CASNSEGVEQYF
>-|TRBJ2-2|-|TRBV7-2
TGTGCCAGCAGCTTTGCGGACGGGAACACCGGGGAGCTGTTTTTT
CASSFADGNTGELFF
>-|TRBJ2-3|TRBD2|TRBV20-1
TGCAGTGCTAGTAAGGCTAGCGGGAGCGCAGATACGCAGTATTTT
CSASKASGSADTQYF
>-|TRBJ1-3|-|TRBV19
TGTGCCAGTAGGGTCACAGGGAAGGCTGGAAACACCATATATTTT
CASRVTGKAGNTIYF
>few|TRBJ2-3|-|TRBV7-2
TGTGCCAGCAGCCCATACGGGGGTACGCAGTATTTT
CASSPYGGTQYF
>-|TRBJ2-2|TRBD2|TRBV7-8
TGTGCCAGCAGCTTAGGGACACTAGCGGGAGGTTGGAACACCGGGGAGCTGTTTTTT
CASSLGTLAGGWNTGELFF
>few|TRBJ2-1|-|TRBV4-3
TGCGCCAGCAGCCAAGAATCGCCAGGGTATACCTACAATGAGCAGTTCTTC
CASSQESPGYTYNEQFF
>-|TRBJ2-1|-|TRBV21-1
TGTGCCAGCAGCAAAGCCCCCCTAGCGGCTTACAATGAGCAGTTCTTC
CASSKAPLAAYNEQFF
>-|TRBJ1-2|-|TRBV2
TGTGCCAGCAGCCTGGGGGACGGGGGTCTCTATGGCTACACCTTC
CASSLGDGGLYGYTF
>once|TRBJ2-1|-|TRBV11-3
TGTGCCAGCAGCCTCGAGAATGAGCAGTTCTTC
CASSLENEQFF
>-|TRBJ2-2|-|TRBV9
TGTGCCAGCAGCGTAGGCGCGACGTCGAACACCGGGGAGCTGTTTTTT
CASSVGATSNTGELFF
>-|TRBJ1-4|TRBD1|TRBV5-1
TGCGCCAGCAGAACCACCGGGACAGGGCGTGAAAAACTGTTTTTT
CASRTTGTGREKLFF
>-|TRBJ1-2|-|TRBV14
TGTGCCAGCAGCCGAGGACGTGACTATGGCTACACCTTC
CASSRGRDYGYTF
>-|TRBJ1-6|TRBD1|TRBV5-1
TGCGCCAGCAGCTTGGAAGGGACAGCCCATAATTCACCCCTCCACTTT
CASSLEGTAHNSPLHF
>-|TRBJ1-6|-|TRBV5-1
TGCGCCAGCAGCTTTGTACCGGGACTCTATCTCCCAGGGAATTCACCCCTCCACTTT
CASSFVPGLYLPGNSPLHF
>-|TRBJ1-4|-|TRBV5-1
TGCGCCAGCAGCTTGCAGGGATGGAATGAAAAACTGTTTTTT
CASSLQGWNEKLFF
>-|TRBJ1-1|-|TRBV5-1
TGCGCCAGCAGCGTGCAGACAGGTCTGAGGAACACTGAAGCTTTCTTT
CASSVQTGLRNTEAFF
>-|TRBJ1-3|-|TRBV5-4
TGTGCCAGCAGCTTGGGGGGAATTAACTCTGGAAACACCATATATTTT
CASSLGGINSGNTIYF
>few|TRBJ1-1|-|TRBV19
TGTGCCAGTAGTATAGGGACGGTGAACACTGAAGCTTTCTTT
CASSIGTVNTEAFF
>-|TRBJ2-5|-|TRBV7-2
TGTGCCAGCAGCTTAGTATTTGCTTTAGAGACCCAGTACTTC
CASSLVFALETQYF
>-|TRBJ1-2|-|TRBV19
TGTGCCAGTAGTGTCCCGTACGGCATCTATACCTTC
CASSVPYGIYTF
>-|TRBJ2-2|TRBD2|TRBV24-1
TGTGCCACCATTCTGAGGGGACTAGCAGAAAACACCGGGGAGCTGTTTTTT
CATILRGLAENTGELFF
>-|TRBJ2-1|TRBD2|TRBV18
TGTGCCAGCTCACCTCCGGGACTAGCTTTCAATGAGCAGTTCTTC
CASSPPGLAFNEQFF